This TCR beta chain was documented in a study of blood T cell repertoires in COVID-19. Trimming removed 3 bases from V and 4 bases from J; junction bases left unmatched: 8. Per the germline V gene, CDR1 is KGHDR and CDR2 is SFDVKD. The CDR3 is made up of 18 amino acids. The method was immunoSEQ multiplex PCR; TCRdb's version includes in-frame clones alone and lacks a portion of them. The sample has more than 140,000 clones, about 79% seen once. The specimen was peripheral blood. The receptor's source is a woman aged 50 to 60 in a cohort sampled during active or convalescent COVID-19. The chain is built from TRBV24-1 and TRBJ2-2; 12 bases are shared with TRBD2. The CDR3 DNA follows: TGTGCCACCAGTGATCCGTCTAGCGGGGGGGCCTCCACCGGGGAGCTGTTTTTT. Encoded protein: CATSDPSSGGASTGELFF.